Sequencing of this TCR beta chain was carried out in a study of naive and memory T cell subsets. Overall study findings and caveats: More TCRs at tuberculin sites were read as hypersensitivity T cell infiltration.

This clonotype was seen ten or more times. Its cognate antigen is unknown. Ligated cDNA underwent four rounds of PCR with nested alpha and beta constant region primers and SP2. TCRdb reanalysed the UMI-ligation and nested PCR reads using MiXCR and keeps one entry per CDR3 protein. The repertoire holds 25,000 to 35,000 distinct CDR3 sequences, with about 6.2% as singletons. Documented treatment: skin biopsy from PPD injection site in Mantoux-positive individual. A UMI-containing oligonucleotide was joined by 3' ligation to the TCR cDNA template. This CDR3 is built from 16 residues. Germline CDR1 and CDR2: LNHDA and SQIVND (reference sequence). V lost 2 bases and J lost 1; bases outside the gene matches: 4.

This material consisted of skin, taken from a tuberculin skin test site. The sequence was obtained from an adult in good health. The rearrangement uses TRBV19 and TRBJ2-2, with 7 nucleotides matching TRBD1. CDR3 in amino acids: CASSILRTGNTGELFF. CDR3 coding DNA: TGTGCCAGTAGTATACTCCGGACAGGGAACACCGGGGAGCTGTTTTTT.